The text below deals with one T cell receptor beta chain. These data belong to a study of technical replicates of blood from several donors. The trim removed 4 bases at V and 10 bases at J, leaving 9 bases unmatched. The CDR3 is 14 amino acids. Germline-derived CDR1 and CDR2 are SGHRS and YFSETQ. Only in-frame clones appear in the TCRdb table, and some are missing; sequencing was by immunoSEQ multiplex PCR. Seen here are about 70,000 clones, approximately 97% observed once, and the top ten hold approximately 0.2%. V usage is TRBV5-1 and J usage is TRBJ2-1, with TRBD1 identical over 9 bases. This sequence was found in a human donor in good health. Input material: T cells isolated from PBMCs. CDR3 coding DNA: TGCGCCAGCAGCAAAGGGACAGGGCCCTCGGAGCAGTTCTTC. Its protein is CASSKGTGPSEQFF.